This T cell receptor (beta chain) was found in a study of beta chain features in type 1 diabetes. Study conclusions and caveats: VDJ junctions in type 1 diabetes patients carried more deletions and fewer insertions. Researchers report that Type 1 diabetes patients had moderately but significantly shorter TCRB CDR3s across all four CD4+ subsets.

The study reverse transcribed the entire isolated RNA, so it sequenced expressed TCRB transcripts. Method: immunoSEQ multiplex PCR; TCRdb's copy keeps in-frame clones and lacks some. The data contain some 240,000 clones, approximately 16% of them seen just once; the ten biggest clones take up 0.065% to 0.095%. Germline CDR1 reads SGDLS; CDR2 reads YYNGEE. Trimming removed 3 bases from V and 0 bases from J; junction bases left unmatched: 4. CDR3 size: 15 residues. Via CD45RO/CCR7/CD25/CD127/CD95/CD27, cells of the CD4+ naive, central memory, regulatory and stem cell-like memory subsets were sorted. This clone came up a few times. Its antigen is unknown.

This rearrangement joins TRBV9 to TRBJ2-3; TRBD2 matches 7 bases. Material: naive CD4+ T cells from blood. This TCR was recovered from a man under 40 with type 1 diabetes. The CDR3 DNA is TGTGCCAGCAGCGCCATTAGCGGGAGCACAGATACGCAGTATTTT. This encodes CASSAISGSTDTQYF.